This TCR beta chain was sequenced for a study of cytomegalovirus exposure and HLA in healthy donors. As to this clone: The antigen is unknown.

General study results and limits: A later analysis revealed that TCR association rates differed between HLA loci, peaking at DRB1 and bottoming out at HLA-C.

The trim removed 5 bases at V and 12 bases at J, leaving 5 bases unmatched. The germline V gene encodes CDR1 SQVTM and CDR2 ANQGSEA. The CDR3 is made up of 11 amino acids. A multiplex PCR was run with 60 Vbeta primers and 13 Jbeta primers. Sequenced by immunoSEQ multiplex PCR; TCRdb stores in-frame clones only, minus some. The sample consists of approximately 160,000 clones, 77% of them appearing once. The sample comprised PBMCs. The chain joins TRBV29-1 to TRBJ1-1, with 11 positions matching TRBD1. This clonotype was sampled from a woman between 35 and 50 years old in good health and CMV-seropositive. CDR3 sequence (DNA): TGCAGCGTTCGTGGACAGGGGGCGTCTTTCTTT. Protein product: CSVRGQGASFF.